One sample yielded the 28 T cell receptor beta chains listed below, sequenced in a study of cytomegalovirus exposure and HLA in healthy donors. Only in-frame clones appear in the TCRdb table, and some are missing; sequencing was by immunoSEQ multiplex PCR. Of some 210,000 clones in the sample, approximately 87% were seen once. The sample comprised PBMCs. The receptors here all came from a young woman in good health and CMV-seronegative.

A word on this clone: This sample includes further DNA sequences coding for the same CDR3. The gene calls are TRBV2 and TRBJ1-1; D not certain. V lost 7 bases, J lost 4 bases, and 10 bases lay in between. The CDR3 has 12 amino acids. Per the germline V gene, CDR1 is SNHLY and CDR2 is FYNNEI. DNA of the CDR3: TGTGCCAGCATTGTCTGGGGCACTGAAGCTTTCTTT. Protein sequence: CASIVWGTEAFF.

In DNA, the CDR3 is TGTGCCTGGAACAGGGGCGGGTCCAAAAACATTCAGTACTTC. It is translated as CAWNRGGSKNIQYF. The gene calls are TRBV30 and TRBJ2-4; 7 bases are shared with TRBD1. CDR3 length: 14 amino acids. After removal of 4 bases from V and 2 bases from J, the junction contained 5 bases not matched to a gene. Germline loops: CDR1 GTSNPN, CDR2 SVGIG (reference sequence). Looking up the rest from reference TRBV30 and TRBJ2-4 gives the full variable domain: SQTIHQWPATLVQPVGSPLSLECTVEGTSNPNLYWYRQAAGRGLQLLFYSVGIGQISSEVPQNLSASRPQDRQFILSSKKLLLSDSGFYLCAWNRGGSKNIQYFGAGTRLSVL.

This chain connects TRBV5-1 to TRBJ2-7; D gene unclear. The CDR3 spans 14 residues. CDR1 and CDR2 from the germline V gene are SGHRS and YFSETQ. The V and J ends lost 4 bases and 3 bases respectively, with 14 bases between them. This CDR3 reads CASSPAESHYEQYF. CDR3 DNA: TGCGCCAGCAGCCCCGCGGAGAGCCACTACGAGCAGTACTTC.

The chain carries TRBV9 and TRBJ1-3; a weak D match, TRBD1 (5 bases). The CDR3 contains 15 residues. Germline CDR1 is SGDLS and CDR2 is YYNGEE. The V gene lost 3 bases and the J gene lost 1 base, with 11 bases spanning the gap. For the CDR3, the DNA is TGTGCCAGCAGCGGCCGGGACGTTTCTGGAAACACCATATATTTT. As protein: CASSGRDVSGNTIYF.

V usage is TRBV27 and J usage is TRBJ1-2; D is uncertain. The CDR3 runs to 15 residues. Trimming pared 2 bases from V and 1 base from J, leaving 11 bases between. In germline, CDR1 is MNHEY, CDR2 SMNVEV (reference sequence). The CDR3 bases are TGTGCCAGCAGTTTAGGTGCGGTGGGTAACTATGGCTACACCTTC. Its protein product is CASSLGAVGNYGYTF.

The genes are TRBV29-1 and TRBJ1-1; TRBD1 might be the D (5 bases). The germline V gene has CDR1 SQVTM and CDR2 ANQGSEA. CDR3 size: 13 residues. V lost 7 bases, J lost 1 base, and 13 bases lay in between. CDR3: CSAREGTNTEAFF. The CDR3 DNA reads as TGCAGCGCCCGTGAAGGGACGAACACTGAAGCTTTCTTT.

This clone came up a few times. CDR3 region: CATTEGQGVGEQFF. CDR3 in DNA: TGTGCCACCACAGAGGGACAGGGTGTAGGTGAGCAGTTCTTC. The V call is TRBV2, the J call TRBJ2-1, with 9 bases matching TRBD1. Germline V gene lookup returns CDR1 SNHLY and CDR2 FYNNEI. The CDR3 length is 14 residues. J was trimmed by 9 bases and V by 10 bases; bases with no gene match: 13.

The chain uses TRBV20-1 and TRBJ1-2, with a possible D match to TRBD1 (5 bases). The CDR3 runs to 11 residues. Germline assignment: CDR1 DFQATT and CDR2 SNEGSKA (reference sequence). The germline V and J ends were trimmed by 0 bases and 9 bases, with 8 bases remaining between them. CDR3 amino acids: CSARDLGRYTF. CDR3 bases: TGCAGTGCTAGAGATTTGGGGCGCTACACCTTC.

As DNA, the CDR3 is TGTGCCAGCAGGAACACGGGCGGGAGTGGGAATGAGCAGTTCTTC. Translating gives CASRNTGGSGNEQFF. The rearrangement links TRBV6-5 to TRBJ2-1, with TRBD2 matching over 7 bases. Germline values: CDR1 MNHEY, CDR2 SVGAGI. This CDR3 is built from 15 residues. V dropped 6 bases and J dropped 7; count of bases not matched to a gene: 12.

This clone has a handful of counts. The CDR3 DNA reads as TGTGCCAGCAGTGATGACTCGGTGGCCGGGGAGCTGTTTTTT. Its protein is CASSDDSVAGELFF. The J gene is TRBJ2-2, the V gene TRBV6-4; D ambiguous. The CDR3 has 14 residues. V lost 3 bases and J lost 6, with 11 bases in between. CDR1 MRHNA and CDR2 SNTAGT come from the germline V gene.

The rearrangement joins TRBV7-5 to TRBJ2-7. TRBV7-5 is designated a pseudogene. The CDR3 runs to 16 residues. The CDR3 sequence: CVRSLALRRYQYEQYF. The CDR3 DNA reads as TGTGTCAGAAGCTTAGCCCTCCGGCGATATCAATACGAGCAGTACTTC.

The chain employs TRBV5-1 and TRBJ2-7; D perhaps matches TRBD1 (6 bases). The length of the CDR3 is 17 residues. Trimming removed 4 bases at V and 1 base at J, with 21 bases between. Looked up from germline, CDR1 is SGHRS and CDR2 is YFSETQ. The CDR3 nucleotides are TGCGCCAGCAGCCCTAACCCTTCTGACAGGTTATCCTACGAGCAGTACTTC. As protein: CASSPNPSDRLSYEQYF.

The chain has TRBV6-1 and TRBJ1-2, with a weak D call TRBD1 (6 bases). This CDR3 spans 15 amino acids. Germline CDR1 MNHNS, CDR2 SASEGT. V was cut by 6 bases and J by 0 bases, with 14 bases left in between. The CDR3 DNA reads as TGTGCCAGCAGCGGGGACATCCTCACTAACTATGGCTACACCTTC. As protein: CASSGDILTNYGYTF.

The chain links TRBV2 to TRBJ1-1, with 10 bases aligning to TRBD1. This CDR3 has 13 residues. The V segment lost 8 bases and the J segment 7 bases; nucleotides outside the gene matches: 7. The germline CDR1 and CDR2 sequences are SNHLY and FYNNEI. The CDR3 sequence is CASSGQGRIEAFF. For the CDR3, the DNA is TGTGCCAGCTCGGGACAGGGGAGAATTGAAGCTTTCTTT.

The table lists this clone with a few counts. The chain carries TRBV7-8 and TRBJ1-6; D remains unclear. V was shortened by 1 base and J by 7 bases, with 8 bases between the two germline ends. Germline V lookup: CDR1 SGHVS, CDR2 FQNEAQ. This CDR3 is 14 amino acids long. CDR3: CASSLGVGNSPLHF. DNA for the CDR3: TGTGCCAGCAGCTTAGGGGTGGGGAATTCACCCCTCCACTTT.

The chain combines TRBV4-1 with TRBJ2-7; 8 bases align to TRBD1. V gave up 2 bases and J gave up 0 bases; unmatched junction bases: 6. Looked up from germline, CDR1 is MGHRA and CDR2 is YSYEKL. The CDR3 totals 16 residues. CDR3 bases: TGCGCCAGCAGCCAACCCCGACAGGGGCCCTCCTACGAGCAGTACTTC. This encodes CASSQPRQGPSYEQYF.

This clone showed up just a few times. The rearrangement joins TRBV5-1 to TRBJ1-1; TRBD1 is a possible D gene (6 bases). There are 15 residues in the CDR3. Germline V gene sequence: CDR1 SGHRS, CDR2 YFSETQ. V lost 4 bases to trimming and J lost 4 bases, with 17 bases between them. CDR3 in DNA: TGCGCCAGCAGCCTACAGGGAGGTTTGACCACTGAAGCTTTCTTT. Translation gives CASSLQGGLTTEAFF.

This clone was detected a few times. The rearrangement uses TRBV4-1 and TRBJ1-6; TRBD1 matches at 7 bases. CDR3 length: 15 amino acids. V was clipped by 3 bases and J by 8 bases; unmatched bases: 7. Germline V gene lookup returns CDR1 MGHRA and CDR2 YSYEKL. The CDR3 DNA follows: TGCGCCAGCAGCCACCCAGACAGGGATCATTCACCCCTCCACTTT. It encodes CASSHPDRDHSPLHF.

This chain links TRBV6-5 with TRBJ1-2; unclear D gene. The CDR3 extends over 15 amino acids. V lost 0 bases to trimming and J lost 4 bases, with 12 bases between them. The germline V gene encodes CDR1 MNHEY and CDR2 SVGAGI. The DNA for the CDR3 is TGTGCCAGCAGTTACTCGGAAGCGGGGAGCTATGGCTACACCTTC. It encodes CASSYSEAGSYGYTF.

The chain carries TRBV27 and TRBJ2-7, with D unclear. Trimming cost V 6 bases and J 3 bases, with 9 bases left between them. Germline lookup yields CDR1 MNHEY and CDR2 SMNVEV (reference sequence). The CDR3 runs to 12 residues. The CDR3 bases are TGTGCCAGCAGGAGTCACTACTACGAGCAGTACTTC. It translates to CASRSHYYEQYF.

The table lists this clone with a few counts. This chain connects TRBV5-4 to TRBJ2-7; D might be TRBD1 (6 bases). The ends were cut back, 1 base at V and 4 bases at J, with 6 bases in the middle. This CDR3 is built from 12 residues. Looked up from germline, CDR1 is SGHNT and CDR2 is YYREEE (reference sequence). The CDR3 nucleotides are TGTGCCAGCAGCTTGACAGGGTACGAGCAGTACTTC. Amino acids: CASSLTGYEQYF.

The chain employs TRBV5-6 and TRBJ1-6; no firm D call. Germline-derived CDR1 and CDR2 are SGHDT and YYEEEE. The CDR3 length is 14 residues. V lost 2 bases and J 9 bases, leaving 12 bases between the germline ends. CDR3 bases: TGTGCCAGCAGCTTTTCAAGTCTCGGTTCACCCCTCCACTTT. Its protein is CASSFSSLGSPLHF.

This clone came up a few times. This sequence joins TRBV5-4 and TRBJ2-5; the D is unclear. The CDR3 spans 12 residues. Trimming took off 3 bases at V and 5 bases at J, with 8 bases between the two ends. Germline CDR1 is SGHNT and CDR2 is YYREEE (reference sequence). CDR3 nucleotide sequence: TGTGCCAGCAGCTCCCCCAGGGAGACCCAGTACTTC. Residues: CASSSPRETQYF.

The chain joins TRBV4-2 to TRBJ1-3, with D possibly matching TRBD1 (5 bases). V was cut by 0 bases and J by 0 bases, with 15 bases left in between. Germline-derived CDR1 and CDR2 are LGHNA and YNFKEQ. This CDR3 is 18 amino acids long. CDR3 nucleotides: TGTGCCAGCAGCCAAGAAATCAACAGGCGAAGCTCTGGAAACACCATATATTTT. It specifies CASSQEINRRSSGNTIYF.

This chain joins TRBV7-2 and TRBJ2-7; TRBD1 is a possible D gene (6 bases). Looked up from germline, CDR1 is SGHTA and CDR2 is FQGNSA. CDR3 length: 12 residues. Trimming left V 3 bases short and J 4 bases short, with 7 bases between. For the CDR3, the DNA is TGTGCCAGCAGCTTTCAGGGGTACGAGCAGTACTTC. This gives the protein CASSFQGYEQYF.

The chain employs TRBV19 and TRBJ1-5, with no clear D. The germline gives CDR1 LNHDA, CDR2 SQIVND (reference sequence). V lost 3 bases, J lost 5 bases, and 17 bases lay in between. CDR3 size: 16 residues. The CDR3 is CASSIGVGPWDQPQHF. The CDR3 DNA reads as TGTGCCAGTAGTATTGGAGTAGGGCCATGGGATCAGCCCCAGCATTTT. Together with reference TRBV19 and TRBJ1-5, the CDR3 gives the full variable domain: DGGITQSPKYLFRKEGQNVTLSCEQNLNHDAMYWYRQDPGQGLRLIYYSQIVNDFQKGDIAEGYSVSREKKESFPLTVTSAQKNPTAFYLCASSIGVGPWDQPQHFGDGTRLSIL.

V and J are TRBV29-1 and TRBJ1-1; tentative D call: TRBD1 (5 bases). CDR3 length equals 13 residues. V gave up 7 bases and J gave up 1 base, with 13 bases separating them. Germline CDR1 reads SQVTM; CDR2 reads ANQGSEA. The CDR3 loop is CSGYRWSNTEAFF. The CDR3 DNA follows: TGCAGCGGATACAGGTGGTCGAACACTGAAGCTTTCTTT. The entire variable domain, with the rest obtained from reference TRBV29-1 and TRBJ1-1, is as follows: SAVISQKPSRDICQRGTSLTIQCQVDSQVTMMFWYRQQPGQSLTLIATANQGSEATYESGFVIDKFPISRPNLTFSTLTVSNMSPEDSSIYLCSGYRWSNTEAFFGQGTRLTVV.

The chain couples TRBV7-9 to TRBJ1-2; unclear D gene. The CDR3 loop spans 12 amino acids. CDR1 and CDR2 from the germline V gene are SEHNR and FQNEAQ (reference sequence). The V gene lost 0 bases and the J gene lost 8 bases, with 7 bases spanning the gap. In nucleotides, the CDR3 is TGTGCCAGCAGCTTAGCAGAAGAAGGCTACACCTTC. Its protein is CASSLAEEGYTF.